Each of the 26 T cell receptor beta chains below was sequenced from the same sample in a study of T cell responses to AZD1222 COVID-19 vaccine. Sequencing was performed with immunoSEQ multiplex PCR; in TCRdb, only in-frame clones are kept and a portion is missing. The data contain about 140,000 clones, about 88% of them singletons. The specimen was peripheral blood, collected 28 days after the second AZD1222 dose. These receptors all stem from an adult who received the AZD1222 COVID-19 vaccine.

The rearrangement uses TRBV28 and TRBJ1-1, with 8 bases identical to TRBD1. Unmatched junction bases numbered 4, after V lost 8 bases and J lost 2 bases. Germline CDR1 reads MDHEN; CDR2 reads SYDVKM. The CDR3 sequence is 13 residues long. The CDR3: CASQGAGNTEAFF. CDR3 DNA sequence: TGTGCCAGCCAGGGGGCCGGAAACACTGAAGCTTTCTTT.

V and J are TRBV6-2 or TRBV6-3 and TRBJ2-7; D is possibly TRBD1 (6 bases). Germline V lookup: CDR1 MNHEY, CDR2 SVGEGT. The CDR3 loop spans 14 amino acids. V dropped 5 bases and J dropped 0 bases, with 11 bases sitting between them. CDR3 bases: TGTGCCAGCAGTGACTGGACAGACTCCTACGAGCAGTACTTC. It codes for CASSDWTDSYEQYF.

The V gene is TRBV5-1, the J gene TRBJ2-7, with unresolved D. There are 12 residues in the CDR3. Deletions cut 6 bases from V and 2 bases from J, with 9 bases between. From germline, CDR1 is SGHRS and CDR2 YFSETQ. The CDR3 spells CASIVDPYEQYF. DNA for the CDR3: TGCGCCAGCATCGTGGACCCCTACGAGCAGTACTTC.

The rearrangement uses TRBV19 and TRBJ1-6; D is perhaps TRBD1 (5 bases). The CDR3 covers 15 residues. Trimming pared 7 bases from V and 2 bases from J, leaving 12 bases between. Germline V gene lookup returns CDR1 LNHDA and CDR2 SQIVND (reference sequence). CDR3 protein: CASTPTDTYNSPLHF. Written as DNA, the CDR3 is TGTGCCAGTACTCCGACAGATACCTATAATTCACCCCTCCACTTT.

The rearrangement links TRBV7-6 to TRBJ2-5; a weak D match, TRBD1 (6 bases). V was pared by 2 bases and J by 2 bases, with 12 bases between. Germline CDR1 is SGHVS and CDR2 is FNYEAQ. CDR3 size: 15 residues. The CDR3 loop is CASSLRQGIQETQYF. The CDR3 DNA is TGTGCCAGCAGCTTAAGGCAGGGGATACAAGAGACCCAGTACTTC. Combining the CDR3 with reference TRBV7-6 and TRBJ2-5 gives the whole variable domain GAGVSQSPRYKVTKRGQDVALRCDPISGHVSLYWYRQALGQGPEFLTYFNYEAQQDKSGLPNDRFSAERPEGSISTLTIQRTEQRDSAMYRCASSLRQGIQETQYFGPGTRLLVL.

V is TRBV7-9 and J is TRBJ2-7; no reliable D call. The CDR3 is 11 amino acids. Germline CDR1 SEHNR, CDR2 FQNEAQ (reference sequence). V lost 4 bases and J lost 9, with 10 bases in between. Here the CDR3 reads CASSSGARQYF. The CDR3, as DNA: TGTGCCAGCAGCTCAGGAGCACGGCAGTACTTC. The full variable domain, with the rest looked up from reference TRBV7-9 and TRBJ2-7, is DTGVSQNPRHKITKRGQNVTFRCDPISEHNRLYWYRQTLGQGPEFLTYFQNEAQLEKSRLLSDRFSAERPKGSFSTLEIQRTEQGDSAMYLCASSSGARQYFGPGTRLTVT.

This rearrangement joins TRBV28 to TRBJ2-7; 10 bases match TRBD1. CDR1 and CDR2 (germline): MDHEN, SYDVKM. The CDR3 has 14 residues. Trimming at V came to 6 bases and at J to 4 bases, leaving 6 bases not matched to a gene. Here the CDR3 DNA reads TGTGCCAGCAGGGGGGGACAGGGGTTGTACGAGCAGTACTTC. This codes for CASRGGQGLYEQYF.

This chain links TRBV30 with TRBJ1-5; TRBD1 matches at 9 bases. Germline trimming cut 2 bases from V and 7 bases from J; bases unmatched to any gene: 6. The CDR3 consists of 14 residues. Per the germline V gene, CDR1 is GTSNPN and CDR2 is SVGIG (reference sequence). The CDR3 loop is CAWSSTGGRQPQHF. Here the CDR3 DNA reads TGTGCCTGGAGTTCCACAGGGGGCAGACAGCCCCAGCATTTT.

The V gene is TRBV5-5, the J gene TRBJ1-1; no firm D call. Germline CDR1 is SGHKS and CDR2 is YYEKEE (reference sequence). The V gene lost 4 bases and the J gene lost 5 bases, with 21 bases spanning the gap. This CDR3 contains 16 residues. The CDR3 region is CASSRWTETLETEAFF. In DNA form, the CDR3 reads TGTGCCAGCAGCCGTTGGACGGAAACGCTCGAGACTGAAGCTTTCTTT.

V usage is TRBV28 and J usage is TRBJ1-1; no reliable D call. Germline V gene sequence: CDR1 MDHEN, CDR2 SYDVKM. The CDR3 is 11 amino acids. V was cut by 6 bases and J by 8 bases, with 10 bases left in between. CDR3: CASSLKIEAFF. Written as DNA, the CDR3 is TGTGCCAGCAGCCTAAAAATCGAAGCTTTCTTT.

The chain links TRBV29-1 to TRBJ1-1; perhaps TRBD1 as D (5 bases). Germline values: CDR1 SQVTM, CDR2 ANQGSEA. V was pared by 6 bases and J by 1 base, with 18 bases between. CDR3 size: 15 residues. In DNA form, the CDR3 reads TGCAGCGTCAAGGGCCACCATGGGGGGAACACTGAAGCTTTCTTT. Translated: CSVKGHHGGNTEAFF. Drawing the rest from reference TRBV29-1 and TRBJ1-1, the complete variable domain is SAVISQKPSRDICQRGTSLTIQCQVDSQVTMMFWYRQQPGQSLTLIATANQGSEATYESGFVIDKFPISRPNLTFSTLTVSNMSPEDSSIYLCSVKGHHGGNTEAFFGQGTRLTVV.

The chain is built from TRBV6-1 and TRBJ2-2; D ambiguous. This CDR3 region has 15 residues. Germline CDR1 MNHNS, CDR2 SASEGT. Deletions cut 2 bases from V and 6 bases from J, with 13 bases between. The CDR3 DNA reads TGTGCCAGCAGTGAAACGAACAGACTCCCCGGGGAGCTGTTTTTT. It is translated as CASSETNRLPGELFF.

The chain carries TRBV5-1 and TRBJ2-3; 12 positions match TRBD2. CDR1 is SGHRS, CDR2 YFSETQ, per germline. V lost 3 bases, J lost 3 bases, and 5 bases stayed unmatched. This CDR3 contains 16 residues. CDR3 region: CASSSTLAGGTDTQYF. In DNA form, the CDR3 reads TGCGCCAGCAGCTCCACCCTAGCGGGGGGGACAGATACGCAGTATTTT.

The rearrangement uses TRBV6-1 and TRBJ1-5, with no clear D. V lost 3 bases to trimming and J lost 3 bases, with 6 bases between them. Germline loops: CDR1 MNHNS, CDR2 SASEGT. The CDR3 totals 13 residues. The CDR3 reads CASSEADNQPQHF. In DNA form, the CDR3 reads TGTGCCAGCAGTGAGGCAGACAATCAGCCCCAGCATTTT.

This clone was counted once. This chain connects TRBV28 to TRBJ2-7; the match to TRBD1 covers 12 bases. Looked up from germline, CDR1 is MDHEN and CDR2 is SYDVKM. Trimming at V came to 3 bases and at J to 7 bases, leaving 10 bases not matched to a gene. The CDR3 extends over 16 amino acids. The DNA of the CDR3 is TGTGCCAGCAGTTTTAGACTCGGGACAGGGGGCCAGGAGCAGTACTTC. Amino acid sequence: CASSFRLGTGGQEQYF. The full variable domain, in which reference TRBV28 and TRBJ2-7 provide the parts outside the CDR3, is DVKVTQSSRYLVKRTGEKVFLECVQDMDHENMFWYRQDPGLGLRLIYFSYDVKMKEKGDIPEGYSVSREKKERFSLILESASTNQTSMYLCASSFRLGTGGQEQYFGPGTRLTVT.

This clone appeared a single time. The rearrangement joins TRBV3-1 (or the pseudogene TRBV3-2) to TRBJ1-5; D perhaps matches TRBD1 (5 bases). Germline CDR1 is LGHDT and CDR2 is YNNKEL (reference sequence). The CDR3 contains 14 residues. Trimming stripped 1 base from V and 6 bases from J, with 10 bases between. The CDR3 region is CASSQATGGQPQHF. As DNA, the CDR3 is TGTGCCAGCAGCCAAGCTACCGGGGGTCAGCCCCAGCATTTT.

The CDR3 loop reads CASSPGQKNTGELFF. CDR3 DNA: TGTGCCAGCAGCCCGGGACAGAAGAACACCGGGGAGCTGTTTTTT. V gene TRBV7-9 combines with J gene TRBJ2-2; the match to TRBD1 covers 7 bases. V trimming: 5 bases; J trimming: 1 base; junction bases outside the gene matches: 4. CDR1 is SEHNR and CDR2 is FQNEAQ in the germline V gene (reference sequence). This CDR3 is built from 15 residues.

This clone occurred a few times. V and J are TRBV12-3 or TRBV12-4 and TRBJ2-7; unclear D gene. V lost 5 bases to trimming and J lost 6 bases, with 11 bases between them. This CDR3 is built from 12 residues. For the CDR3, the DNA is TGTGCCAGCAGTACCACCGCCATCGAGCAGTACTTC. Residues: CASSTTAIEQYF.

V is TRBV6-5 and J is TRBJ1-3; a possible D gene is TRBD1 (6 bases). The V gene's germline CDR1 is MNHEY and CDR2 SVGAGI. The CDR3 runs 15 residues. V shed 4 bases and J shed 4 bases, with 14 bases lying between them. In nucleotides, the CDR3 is TGTGCCAGCAGTTCTGACAGGAGACCCGGAAACACCATATATTTT. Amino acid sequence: CASSSDRRPGNTIYF.

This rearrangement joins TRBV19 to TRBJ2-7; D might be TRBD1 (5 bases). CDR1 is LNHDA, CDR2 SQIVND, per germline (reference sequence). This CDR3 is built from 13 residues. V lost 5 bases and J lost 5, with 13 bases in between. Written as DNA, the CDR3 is TGTGCCAGTAGTTCTAGGGGTTTCGACGAGCAGTACTTC. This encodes CASSSRGFDEQYF.

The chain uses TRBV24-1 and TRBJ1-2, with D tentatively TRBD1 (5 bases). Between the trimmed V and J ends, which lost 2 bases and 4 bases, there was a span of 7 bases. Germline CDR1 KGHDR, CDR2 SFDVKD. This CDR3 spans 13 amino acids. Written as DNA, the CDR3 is TGTGCCACCAGTGATTCCGGGACCTATGGCTACACCTTC. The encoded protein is CATSDSGTYGYTF.

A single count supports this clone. CDR3 protein: CASSVDPSGRAGELFF. As DNA, the CDR3 is TGTGCCAGCAGCGTAGATCCTAGCGGGAGAGCCGGGGAGCTGTTTTTT. The chain employs TRBV9 and TRBJ2-2; 10 bases are shared with TRBD2. CDR3 length: 16 residues. CDR1 and CDR2 (germline): SGDLS, YYNGEE. V shed 0 bases and J 6 bases; nucleotides not matched to a gene: 5.

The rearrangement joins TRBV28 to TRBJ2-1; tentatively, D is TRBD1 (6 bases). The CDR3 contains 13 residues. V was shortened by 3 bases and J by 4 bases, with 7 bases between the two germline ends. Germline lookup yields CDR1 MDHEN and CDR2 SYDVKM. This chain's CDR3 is CASSLDSYNEQFF. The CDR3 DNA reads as TGTGCCAGCAGTTTGGACAGTTACAATGAGCAGTTCTTC.

The CDR3 spells CASSFQGGNSNQPQHF. The CDR3 nucleotides read TGTGCCAGCAGCTTCCAAGGGGGCAACTCAAATCAGCCCCAGCATTTT. This chain joins TRBV7-9 and TRBJ1-5, with 7 bases that match TRBD1. The V and J ends lost 3 bases and 4 bases, in that order; junction bases with no gene match: 9. This CDR3 comprises 16 residues. Germline loops: CDR1 SEHNR, CDR2 FQNEAQ (reference sequence).

The CDR3 reads CASSDRGGAGEKLFF. DNA of the CDR3: TGTGCCAGTAGTGACCGAGGGGGAGCCGGTGAAAAACTGTTTTTT. The gene calls are TRBV19 and TRBJ1-4, with D possibly being TRBD1 (6 bases). Germline CDR1 and CDR2: LNHDA and SQIVND (reference sequence). The V end was cut by 5 bases, the J end by 7 bases, with 17 bases between. The CDR3 runs 15 residues.

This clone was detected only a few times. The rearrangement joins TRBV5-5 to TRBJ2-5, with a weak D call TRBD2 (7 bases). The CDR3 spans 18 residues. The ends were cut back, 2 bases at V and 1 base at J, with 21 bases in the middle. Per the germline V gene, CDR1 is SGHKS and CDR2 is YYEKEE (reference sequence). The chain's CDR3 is CASSLLAGRGGPQETQYF. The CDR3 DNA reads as TGTGCCAGCAGCTTACTAGCCGGGCGCGGGGGCCCCCAAGAGACCCAGTACTTC.